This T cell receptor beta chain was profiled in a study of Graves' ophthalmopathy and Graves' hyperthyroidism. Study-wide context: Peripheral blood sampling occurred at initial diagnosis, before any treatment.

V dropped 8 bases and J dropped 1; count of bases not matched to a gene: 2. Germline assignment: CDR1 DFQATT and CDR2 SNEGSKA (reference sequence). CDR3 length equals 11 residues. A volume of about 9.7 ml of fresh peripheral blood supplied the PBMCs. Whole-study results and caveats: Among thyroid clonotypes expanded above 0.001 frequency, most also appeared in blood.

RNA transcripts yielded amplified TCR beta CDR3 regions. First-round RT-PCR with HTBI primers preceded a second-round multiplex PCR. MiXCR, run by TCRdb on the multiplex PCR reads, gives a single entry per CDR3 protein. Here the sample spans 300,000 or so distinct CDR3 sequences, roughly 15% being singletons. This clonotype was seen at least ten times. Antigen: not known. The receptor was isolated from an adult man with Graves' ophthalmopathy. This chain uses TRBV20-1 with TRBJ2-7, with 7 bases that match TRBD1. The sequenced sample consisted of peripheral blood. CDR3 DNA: TGCAGTCTACAGGGGTCCTACGAGCAGTACTTC. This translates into CSLQGSYEQYF.